These 7 T cell receptor beta chains were all obtained from the same sample, sequenced in a study of cytomegalovirus exposure and HLA in healthy donors. The PCR used 60 Vbeta and 13 Jbeta primers. Here immunoSEQ multiplex PCR was the method, and the copy in TCRdb shows in-frame clones only, minus some. This sample has 100,000 to 150,000 clones; roughly two thirds occur once, and the top ten carry 1.5% to 2%. The material sequenced was PBMCs. The receptor set was obtained from a man under 40 in good health and CMV-seropositive.

The chain couples TRBV25-1 to TRBJ1-6; 7 bases line up with TRBD1. The CDR3 covers 13 residues. With V trimmed by 9 bases and J by 4 bases, 3 bases remained unmatched. CDR1 is MGHDK and CDR2 is SYGVNS in the germline V gene. CDR3 in DNA: TGTGCCAGTACGGGACAGTATAATTCACCCCTCCACTTT. Amino acid sequence: CASTGQYNSPLHF.

V gene TRBV10-2 combines with J gene TRBJ1-3; D is unresolved. V was cut by 8 bases and J by 0 bases, with 14 bases left in between. This CDR3 has 15 amino acids. The germline V gene has CDR1 WSHSY and CDR2 SAAADI. The CDR3 here is CASGVSGYSGNTIYF. CDR3 nucleotides: TGCGCCAGCGGTGTGTCCGGTTACTCTGGAAACACCATATATTTT.

There are a few counts of this clone. The rearrangement links TRBV5-1 to TRBJ2-7; no reliable D call. V was pared by 3 bases and J by 4 bases, with 14 bases between. CDR3 length: 14 residues. Germline CDR1 is SGHRS and CDR2 is YFSETQ. In DNA form, the CDR3 reads TGCGCCAGCAGCTGGAGTGGCAGAGAATACGAGCAGTACTTC. This translates into CASSWSGREYEQYF.

This clone was observed a few times. The chain recombines TRBV9 with TRBJ2-1, with a tentative D call TRBD1 (6 bases). V shed 3 bases and J shed 12 bases, with 19 bases lying between them. The V gene's germline CDR1 is SGDLS and CDR2 YYNGEE. The CDR3 consists of 14 residues. This CDR3 reads CASSARKNQGWQFF. CDR3 DNA sequence: TGTGCCAGCAGCGCTAGAAAAAACCAGGGGTGGCAGTTCTTC.

This clone was seen a handful of times. V usage is TRBV2 and J usage is TRBJ2-5; tentatively, D is TRBD1 (5 bases). CDR3 length: 13 amino acids. V was shortened by 4 bases and J by 5 bases, with 11 bases between the two germline ends. CDR1 and CDR2 from the germline V gene are SNHLY and FYNNEI. The CDR3 nucleotides are TGTGCCAGCAGTGGTCAGGGTGGGGAGACCCAGTACTTC. Residues: CASSGQGGETQYF.

V usage is TRBV4-3 and J usage is TRBJ1-1, with D tentatively TRBD1 (5 bases). This CDR3 is built from 14 residues. The V end was cut by 2 bases, the J end by 3 bases, with 10 bases between. Germline values: CDR1 LGHNA, CDR2 YSLEER. The CDR3 DNA is TGCGCCAGCAGCCAAATGGAGGGGCACACTGAAGCTTTCTTT. Residues: CASSQMEGHTEAFF.

This clone was found a few times. J is TRBJ2-1 and V is TRBV7-6; the match to TRBD1 covers 9 bases. The CDR3 runs 18 residues. Germline-derived CDR1 and CDR2 are SGHVS and FNYEAQ. J gave up 4 bases and V 1 base, and 11 bases lay outside the gene matches. CDR3: CASSLGLLRDRDYNEQFF. In DNA form, the CDR3 reads TGTGCCAGCAGCTTAGGTCTGCTACGGGACAGGGATTACAATGAGCAGTTCTTC.